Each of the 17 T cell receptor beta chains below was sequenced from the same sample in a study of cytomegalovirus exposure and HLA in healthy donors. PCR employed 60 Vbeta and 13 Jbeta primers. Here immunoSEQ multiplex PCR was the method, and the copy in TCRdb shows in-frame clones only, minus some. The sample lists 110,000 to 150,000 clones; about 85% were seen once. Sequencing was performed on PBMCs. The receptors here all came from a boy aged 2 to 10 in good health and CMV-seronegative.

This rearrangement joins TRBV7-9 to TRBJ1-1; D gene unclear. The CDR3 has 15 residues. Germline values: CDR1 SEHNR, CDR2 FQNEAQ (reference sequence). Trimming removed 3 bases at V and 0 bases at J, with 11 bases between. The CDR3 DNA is TGTGCCAGCAGCTTCTATCTATCCATGAACACTGAAGCTTTCTTT. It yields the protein CASSFYLSMNTEAFF.

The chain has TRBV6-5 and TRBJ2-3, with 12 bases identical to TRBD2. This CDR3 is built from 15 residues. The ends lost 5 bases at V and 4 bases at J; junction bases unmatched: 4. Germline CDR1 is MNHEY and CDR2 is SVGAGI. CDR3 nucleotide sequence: TGTGCCAGCAGTCGTGGACTAGCGGGGCCAGATACGCAGTATTTT. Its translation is CASSRGLAGPDTQYF.

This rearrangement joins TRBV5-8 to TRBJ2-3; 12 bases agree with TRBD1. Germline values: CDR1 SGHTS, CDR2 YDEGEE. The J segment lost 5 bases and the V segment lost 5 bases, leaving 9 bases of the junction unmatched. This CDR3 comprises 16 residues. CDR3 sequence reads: CASRSRDRGQRDTQYF. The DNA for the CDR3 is TGTGCCAGCAGATCCCGGGACAGGGGGCAGAGAGATACGCAGTATTTT.

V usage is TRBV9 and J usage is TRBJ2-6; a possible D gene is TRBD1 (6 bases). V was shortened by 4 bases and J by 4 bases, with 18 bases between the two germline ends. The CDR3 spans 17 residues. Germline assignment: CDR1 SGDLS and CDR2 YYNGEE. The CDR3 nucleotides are TGTGCCAGCAGCCCCAGGGGCCGCCCATTAGGGGCCAACGTCCTGACTTTC. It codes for CASSPRGRPLGANVLTF.

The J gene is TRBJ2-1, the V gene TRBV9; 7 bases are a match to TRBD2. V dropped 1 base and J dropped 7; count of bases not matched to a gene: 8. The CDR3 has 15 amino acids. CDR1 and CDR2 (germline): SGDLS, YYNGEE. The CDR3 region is CASSVSGGSVNEQFF. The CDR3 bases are TGTGCCAGCAGCGTATCGGGGGGTTCTGTTAATGAGCAGTTCTTC.

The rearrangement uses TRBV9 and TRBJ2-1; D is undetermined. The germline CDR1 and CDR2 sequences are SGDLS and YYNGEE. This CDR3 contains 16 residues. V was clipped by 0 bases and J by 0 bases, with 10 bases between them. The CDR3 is CASSVDGESSYNEQFF. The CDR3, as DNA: TGTGCCAGCAGCGTAGATGGTGAGAGCTCCTACAATGAGCAGTTCTTC.

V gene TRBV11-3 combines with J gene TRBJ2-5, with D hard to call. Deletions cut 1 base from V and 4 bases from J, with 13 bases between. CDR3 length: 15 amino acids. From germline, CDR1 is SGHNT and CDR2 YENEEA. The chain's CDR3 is CASSLAARWRETQYF. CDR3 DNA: TGTGCCAGCAGCTTAGCTGCCAGGTGGCGAGAGACCCAGTACTTC.

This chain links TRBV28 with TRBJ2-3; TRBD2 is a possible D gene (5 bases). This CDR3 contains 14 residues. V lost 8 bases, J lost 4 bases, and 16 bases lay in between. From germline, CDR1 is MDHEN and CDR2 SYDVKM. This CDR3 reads CASCPPLVPDTQYF. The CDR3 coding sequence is TGTGCCAGCTGTCCGCCACTAGTCCCAGATACGCAGTATTTT.

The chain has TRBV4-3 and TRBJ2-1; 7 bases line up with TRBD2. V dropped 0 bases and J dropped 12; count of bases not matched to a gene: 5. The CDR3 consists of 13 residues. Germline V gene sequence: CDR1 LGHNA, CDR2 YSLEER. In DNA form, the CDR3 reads TGCGCCAGCAGCCAAGATGGAGCGGGGACGCAGTTCTTC. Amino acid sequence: CASSQDGAGTQFF.

The CDR3 DNA reads TGCGCCAGCAGCGTGACTAGCGGGAGGTTCCCTAGCACAGATACGCAGTATTTT. Its protein is CASSVTSGRFPSTDTQYF. The chain links TRBV5-1 to TRBJ2-3; 13 nucleotides align to TRBD2. J gave up 0 bases and V 4 bases, and 8 bases lay outside the gene matches. The CDR3 extends over 18 amino acids. Germline CDR1 reads SGHRS; CDR2 reads YFSETQ.

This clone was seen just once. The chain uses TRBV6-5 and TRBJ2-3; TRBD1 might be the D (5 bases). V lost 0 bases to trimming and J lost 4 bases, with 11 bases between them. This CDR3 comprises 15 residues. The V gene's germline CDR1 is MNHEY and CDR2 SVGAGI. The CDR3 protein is CASSYSPRGADTQYF. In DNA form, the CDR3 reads TGTGCCAGCAGTTACTCGCCTAGGGGCGCAGATACGCAGTATTTT.

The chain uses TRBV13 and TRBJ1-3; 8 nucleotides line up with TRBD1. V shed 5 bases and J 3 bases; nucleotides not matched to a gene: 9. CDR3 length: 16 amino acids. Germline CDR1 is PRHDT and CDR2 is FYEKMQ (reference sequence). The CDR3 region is CASSPTDRGNGNTIYF. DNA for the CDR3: TGTGCCAGCAGCCCTACCGACAGGGGAAATGGAAACACCATATATTTT. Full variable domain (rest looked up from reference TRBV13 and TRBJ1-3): AAGVIQSPRHLIKEKRETATLKCYPIPRHDTVYWYQQGPGQDPQFLISFYEKMQSDKGSIPDRFSAQQFSDYHSELNMSSLELGDSALYFCASSPTDRGNGNTIYFGEGSWLTVV.

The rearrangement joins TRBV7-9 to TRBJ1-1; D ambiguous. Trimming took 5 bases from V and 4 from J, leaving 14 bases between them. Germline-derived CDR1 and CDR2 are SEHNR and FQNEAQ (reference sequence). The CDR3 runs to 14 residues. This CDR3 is CASSVLAGGTEAFF. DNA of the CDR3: TGTGCCAGCAGCGTTCTCGCAGGTGGCACTGAAGCTTTCTTT.

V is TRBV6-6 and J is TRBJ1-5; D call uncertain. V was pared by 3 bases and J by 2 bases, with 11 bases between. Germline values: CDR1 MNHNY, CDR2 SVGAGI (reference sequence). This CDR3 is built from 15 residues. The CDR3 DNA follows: TGTGCCAGCAGTTATACGGGATTCGGCAATCAGCCCCAGCATTTT. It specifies CASSYTGFGNQPQHF.

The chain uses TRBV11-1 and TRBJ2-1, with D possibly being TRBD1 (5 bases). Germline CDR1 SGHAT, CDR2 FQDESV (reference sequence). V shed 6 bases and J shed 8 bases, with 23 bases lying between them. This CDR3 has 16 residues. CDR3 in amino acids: CASSYRRGVGRHEQFF. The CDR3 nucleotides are TGTGCCAGCAGTTACAGGCGAGGTGTCGGGCGTCATGAGCAGTTCTTC.

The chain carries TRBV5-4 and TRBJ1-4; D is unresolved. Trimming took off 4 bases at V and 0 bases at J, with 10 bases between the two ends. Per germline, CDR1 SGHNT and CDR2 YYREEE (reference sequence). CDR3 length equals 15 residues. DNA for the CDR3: TGTGCCAGCAGCAATAGCAGAGCAACTAATGAAAAACTGTTTTTT. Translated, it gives CASSNSRATNEKLFF.

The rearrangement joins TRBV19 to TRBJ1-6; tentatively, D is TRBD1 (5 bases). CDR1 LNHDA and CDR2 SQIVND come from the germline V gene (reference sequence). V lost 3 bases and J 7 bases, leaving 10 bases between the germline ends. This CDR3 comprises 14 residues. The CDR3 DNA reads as TGTGCCAGTAGTATGTACCAGGGAAATTCACCCCTCCACTTT. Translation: CASSMYQGNSPLHF.